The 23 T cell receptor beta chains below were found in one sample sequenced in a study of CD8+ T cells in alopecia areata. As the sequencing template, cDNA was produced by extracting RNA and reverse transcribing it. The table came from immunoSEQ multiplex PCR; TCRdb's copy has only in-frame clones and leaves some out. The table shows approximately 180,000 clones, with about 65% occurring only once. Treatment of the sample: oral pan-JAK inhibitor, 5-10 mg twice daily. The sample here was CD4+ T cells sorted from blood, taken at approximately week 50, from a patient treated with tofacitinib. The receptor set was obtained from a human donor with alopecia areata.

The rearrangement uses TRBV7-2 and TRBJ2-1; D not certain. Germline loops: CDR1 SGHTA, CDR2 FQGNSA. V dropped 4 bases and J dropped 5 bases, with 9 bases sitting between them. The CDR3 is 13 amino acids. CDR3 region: CASSSTRDNEQFF. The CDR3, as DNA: TGTGCCAGCAGCTCGACACGGGACAATGAGCAGTTCTTC.

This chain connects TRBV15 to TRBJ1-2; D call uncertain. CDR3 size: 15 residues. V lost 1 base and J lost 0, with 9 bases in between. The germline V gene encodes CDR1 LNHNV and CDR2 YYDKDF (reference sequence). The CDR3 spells CATSRGGSSNYGYTF. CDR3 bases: TGTGCCACCAGCAGAGGTGGCAGTTCTAACTATGGCTACACCTTC.

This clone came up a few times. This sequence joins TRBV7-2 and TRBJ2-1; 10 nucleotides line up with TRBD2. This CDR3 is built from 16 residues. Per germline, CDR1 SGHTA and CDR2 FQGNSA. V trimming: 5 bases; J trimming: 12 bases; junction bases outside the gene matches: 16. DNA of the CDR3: TGTGCCAGCAGCCCGGCTAGCGGGGGATCCCCTCTGGGGCAGTTCTTC. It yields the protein CASSPASGGSPLGQFF.

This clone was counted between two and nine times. CDR3 residues: CAGRTGALNTEAFF. In DNA, the CDR3 is TGTGCCGGGAGGACCGGGGCCTTGAACACTGAAGCTTTCTTT. The chain employs TRBV6-1 and TRBJ1-1, with D maybe TRBD1 (5 bases). This CDR3 contains 14 residues. Germline CDR1 MNHNS, CDR2 SASEGT. The V and J ends lost 11 bases and 0 bases respectively, with 16 bases between them.

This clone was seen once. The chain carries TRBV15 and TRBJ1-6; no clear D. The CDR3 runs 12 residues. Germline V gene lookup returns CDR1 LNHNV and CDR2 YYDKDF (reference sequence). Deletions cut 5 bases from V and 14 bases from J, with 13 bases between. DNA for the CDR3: TGTGCCACCAGCCGCGACCTCATGGCCCTCCACTTT. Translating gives CATSRDLMALHF.

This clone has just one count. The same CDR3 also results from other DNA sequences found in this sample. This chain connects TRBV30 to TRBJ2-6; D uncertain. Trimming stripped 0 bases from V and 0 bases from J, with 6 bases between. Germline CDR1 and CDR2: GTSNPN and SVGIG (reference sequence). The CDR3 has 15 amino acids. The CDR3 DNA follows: TGTGCCTGGAGTGTAGGTCTCTCTGGGGCCAACGTCCTGACTTTC. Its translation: CAWSVGLSGANVLTF.

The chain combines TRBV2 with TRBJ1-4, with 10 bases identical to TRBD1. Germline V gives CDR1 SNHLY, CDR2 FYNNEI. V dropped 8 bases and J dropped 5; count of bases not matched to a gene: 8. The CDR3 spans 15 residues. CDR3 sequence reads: CASRGRTGGNEKLFF. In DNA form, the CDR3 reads TGTGCCAGCCGAGGCAGGACAGGGGGAAATGAAAAACTGTTTTTT.

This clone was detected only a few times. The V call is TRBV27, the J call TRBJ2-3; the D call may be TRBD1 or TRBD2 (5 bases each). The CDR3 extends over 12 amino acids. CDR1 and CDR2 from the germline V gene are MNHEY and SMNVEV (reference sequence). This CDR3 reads CVTGAYTDTQYF. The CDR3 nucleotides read TGTGTAACCGGGGCCTACACAGATACGCAGTATTTT.

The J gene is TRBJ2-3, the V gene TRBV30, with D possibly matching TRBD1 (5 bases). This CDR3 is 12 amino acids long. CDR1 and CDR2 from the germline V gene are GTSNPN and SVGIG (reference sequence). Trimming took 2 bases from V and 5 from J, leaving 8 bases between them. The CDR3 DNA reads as TGTGCCTGGAGTATTCAGGGAGATACGCAGTATTTT. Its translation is CAWSIQGDTQYF.

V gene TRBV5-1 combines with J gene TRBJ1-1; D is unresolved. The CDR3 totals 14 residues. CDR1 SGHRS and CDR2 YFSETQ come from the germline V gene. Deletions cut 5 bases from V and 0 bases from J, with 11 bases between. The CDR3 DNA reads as TGCGCCAGCAGTTCGTCGACAATGAACACTGAAGCTTTCTTT. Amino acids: CASSSSTMNTEAFF.

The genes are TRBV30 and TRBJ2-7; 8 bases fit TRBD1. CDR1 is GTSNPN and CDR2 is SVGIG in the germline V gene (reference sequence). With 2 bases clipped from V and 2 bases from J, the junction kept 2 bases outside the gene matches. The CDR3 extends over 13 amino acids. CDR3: CAWSRDRTYEQYF. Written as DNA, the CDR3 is TGTGCCTGGAGTCGGGACAGGACCTACGAGCAGTACTTC.

CDR3 in DNA: TGTGCCAGCAGCTTCCGGGGCCCCACCGGGGAGCTGTTTTTT. As protein: CASSFRGPTGELFF. The rearrangement joins TRBV7-9 to TRBJ2-2; D possibly matches TRBD1 or TRBD2 (5 bases each). Trimming pared 3 bases from V and 4 bases from J, leaving 9 bases between. This CDR3 spans 14 amino acids. Germline V gives CDR1 SEHNR, CDR2 FQNEAQ (reference sequence).

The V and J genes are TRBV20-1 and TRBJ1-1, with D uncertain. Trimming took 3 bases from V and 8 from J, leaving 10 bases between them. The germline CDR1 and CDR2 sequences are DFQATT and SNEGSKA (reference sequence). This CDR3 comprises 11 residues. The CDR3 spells CSARFNGEAFF. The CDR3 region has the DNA TGCAGTGCTAGGTTTAATGGAGAAGCTTTCTTT.

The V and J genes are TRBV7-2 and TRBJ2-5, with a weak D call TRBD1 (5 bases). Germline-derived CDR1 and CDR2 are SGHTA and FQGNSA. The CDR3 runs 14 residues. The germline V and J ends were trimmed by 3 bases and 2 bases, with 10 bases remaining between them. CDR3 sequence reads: CASSFPAGQETQYF. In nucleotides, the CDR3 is TGTGCCAGCAGCTTTCCCGCAGGGCAAGAGACCCAGTACTTC.

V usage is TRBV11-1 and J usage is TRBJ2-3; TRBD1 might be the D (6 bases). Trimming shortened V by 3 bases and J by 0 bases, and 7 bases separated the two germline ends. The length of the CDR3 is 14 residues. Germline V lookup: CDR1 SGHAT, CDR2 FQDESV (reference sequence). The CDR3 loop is CASSFQGSTDTQYF. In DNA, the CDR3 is TGTGCCAGCAGCTTCCAGGGGAGCACAGATACGCAGTATTTT.

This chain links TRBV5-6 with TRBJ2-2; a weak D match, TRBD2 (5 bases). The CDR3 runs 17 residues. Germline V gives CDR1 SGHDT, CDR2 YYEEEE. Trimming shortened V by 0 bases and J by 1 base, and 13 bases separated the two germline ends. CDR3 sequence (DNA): TGTGCCAGCAGCTTGGGGCTGGACTCCAAGAACACCGGGGAGCTGTTTTTT. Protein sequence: CASSLGLDSKNTGELFF.

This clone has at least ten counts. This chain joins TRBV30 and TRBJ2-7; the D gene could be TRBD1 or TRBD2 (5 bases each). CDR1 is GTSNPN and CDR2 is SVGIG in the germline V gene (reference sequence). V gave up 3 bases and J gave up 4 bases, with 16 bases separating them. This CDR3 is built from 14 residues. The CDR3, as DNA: TGTGCCTGGAGCTCGGGACCGCGCGAGTACGAGCAGTACTTC. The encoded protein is CAWSSGPREYEQYF.

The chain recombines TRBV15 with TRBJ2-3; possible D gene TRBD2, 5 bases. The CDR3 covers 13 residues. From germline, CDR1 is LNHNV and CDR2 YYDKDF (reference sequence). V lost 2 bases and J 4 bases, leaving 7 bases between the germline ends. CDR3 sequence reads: CATSRPGADTQYF. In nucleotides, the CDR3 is TGTGCCACCAGCAGACCCGGGGCAGATACGCAGTATTTT. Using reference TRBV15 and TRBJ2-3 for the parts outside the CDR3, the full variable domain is DAMVIQNPRYQVTQFGKPVTLSCSQTLNHNVMYWYQQKSSQAPKLLFHYYDKDFNNEADTPDNFQSRRPNTSFCFLDIRSPGLGDTAMYLCATSRPGADTQYFGPGTRLTVL.

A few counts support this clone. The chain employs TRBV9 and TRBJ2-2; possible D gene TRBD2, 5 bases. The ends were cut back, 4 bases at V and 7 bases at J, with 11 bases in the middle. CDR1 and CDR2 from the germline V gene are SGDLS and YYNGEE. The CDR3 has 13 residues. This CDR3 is CASSSGLNGELFF. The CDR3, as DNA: TGTGCCAGCAGCTCAGGACTTAACGGGGAGCTGTTTTTT.

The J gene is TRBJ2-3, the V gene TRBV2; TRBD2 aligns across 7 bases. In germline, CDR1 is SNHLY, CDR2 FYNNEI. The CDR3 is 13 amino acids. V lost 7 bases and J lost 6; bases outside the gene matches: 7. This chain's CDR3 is CASTRRGVDTQYF. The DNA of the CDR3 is TGTGCCAGCACGAGACGGGGGGTTGATACGCAGTATTTT.

In nucleotides, the CDR3 is TGTGCCAGCAGCTTACAGGGCAATCAGCCCCAGCATTTT. Protein product: CASSLQGNQPQHF. The chain recombines TRBV7-2 with TRBJ1-5; no clear D gene. The CDR3 length is 13 residues. Trimming removed 2 bases from V and 2 bases from J, with 4 bases in between. Germline V gene lookup returns CDR1 SGHTA and CDR2 FQGNSA.

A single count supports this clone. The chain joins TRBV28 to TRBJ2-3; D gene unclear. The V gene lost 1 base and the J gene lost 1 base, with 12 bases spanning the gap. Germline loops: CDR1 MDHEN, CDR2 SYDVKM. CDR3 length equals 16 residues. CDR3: CASSLYPGSGTDTQYF. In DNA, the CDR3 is TGTGCCAGCAGTTTATACCCCGGGTCCGGCACAGATACGCAGTATTTT.

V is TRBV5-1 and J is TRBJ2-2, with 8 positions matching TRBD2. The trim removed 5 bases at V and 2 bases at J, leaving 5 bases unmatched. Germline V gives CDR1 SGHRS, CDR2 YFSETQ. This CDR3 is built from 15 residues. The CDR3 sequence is CASRTGLVNTGELFF. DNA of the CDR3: TGCGCCAGCAGGACGGGACTAGTCAACACCGGGGAGCTGTTTTTT.